A selection of T cell receptor beta chains follows, all from one sample in a study of cytomegalovirus exposure and HLA in healthy donors. This table comes from immunoSEQ multiplex PCR, and its TCRdb copy is limited to in-frame clones, with some not included. Among tens of thousands of clones, 94% were seen once, and the ten largest hold under 2%. The material sequenced was PBMCs. The receptors come from a woman younger than 30 in good health and CMV-seropositive. Both conserved end residues are part of each CDR3. Fields, in order: J gene, D gene, clone size, V gene, CDR3 length, CDR3 DNA, CDR3 protein. A D gene is named only where the DNA matches it firmly. Clone size is stated in some rows and not others, as once, few, many or a class when expanded.

J gene: TRBJ2-1
D gene: TRBD2
clone size: -
V gene: TRBV2
CDR3 length: 14
CDR3 DNA: TGTGCCAGCAGTCGGGGGGGCTCCTACAATGAGCAGTTCTTC
CDR3 protein: CASSRGGSYNEQFF

J gene: TRBJ1-1
D gene: -
clone size: -
V gene: TRBV4-1
CDR3 length: 16
CDR3 DNA: TGCGCCAGCAGCCAAGTTCTCTTGGGGGGGAACACTGAAGCTTTCTTT
CDR3 protein: CASSQVLLGGNTEAFF

J gene: TRBJ1-1
D gene: -
clone size: -
V gene: TRBV2
CDR3 length: 12
CDR3 DNA: TGTGCCACCCCATCGGTCCACACTGAAGCTTTCTTT
CDR3 protein: CATPSVHTEAFF

J gene: TRBJ1-1
D gene: -
clone size: -
V gene: TRBV4-1
CDR3 length: 17
CDR3 DNA: TGCGCCAGCAAAGGGGGGGCGGGGGGCGCCCGAAACACTGAAGCTTTCTTT
CDR3 protein: CASKGGAGGARNTEAFF

J gene: TRBJ2-7
D gene: TRBD1
clone size: -
V gene: TRBV4-1
CDR3 length: 15
CDR3 DNA: TGCGCCAGCAGCTCTGGGGACAGGGGAACCTACGAGCAGTACTTC
CDR3 protein: CASSSGDRGTYEQYF

J gene: TRBJ1-1
D gene: -
clone size: -
V gene: TRBV19
CDR3 length: 14
CDR3 DNA: TGTGCCAGTAGTATCAGGGGTGAGGAAACTGAAGCTTTCTTT
CDR3 protein: CASSIRGEETEAFF

J gene: TRBJ2-5
D gene: TRBD2
clone size: -
V gene: TRBV7-2
CDR3 length: 17
CDR3 DNA: TGTGCCAGCAGCTTAGAGTCCAGCGGGGGGACACAAGAGACCCAGTACTTC
CDR3 protein: CASSLESSGGTQETQYF

J gene: TRBJ2-2
D gene: -
clone size: -
V gene: TRBV4-3
CDR3 length: 14
CDR3 DNA: TGCGCCAGCAGCCAGGGACAGAACACCGGGGAGCTGTTTTTT
CDR3 protein: CASSQGQNTGELFF

J gene: TRBJ1-6
D gene: TRBD1
clone size: -
V gene: TRBV4-3
CDR3 length: 16
CDR3 DNA: TGCGCCAGCAGCCAATCCGGGACAGGGATTTATTCACCCCTCCACTTT
CDR3 protein: CASSQSGTGIYSPLHF

J gene: TRBJ1-1
D gene: -
clone size: -
V gene: TRBV5-1
CDR3 length: 18
CDR3 DNA: TGCGCCAGCAGCTTGCTTTACCTGAAGGGGGGGTTGGACACTGAAGCTTTCTTT
CDR3 protein: CASSLLYLKGGLDTEAFF

J gene: TRBJ1-1
D gene: -
clone size: -
V gene: TRBV13
CDR3 length: 16
CDR3 DNA: TGTGCCAGCAGCTTAATCCCGGGAGGGGTGAACACTGAAGCTTTCTTT
CDR3 protein: CASSLIPGGVNTEAFF

J gene: TRBJ2-7
D gene: TRBD1
clone size: few
V gene: TRBV4-2
CDR3 length: 18
CDR3 DNA: TGTGCCAGCAGCCAAAAGGGGGGACAGGGTGAGGGATCCTACGAGCAGTACTTC
CDR3 protein: CASSQKGGQGEGSYEQYF

J gene: TRBJ2-7
D gene: TRBD2
clone size: -
V gene: TRBV4-2
CDR3 length: 18
CDR3 DNA: TGTGCCAGCAGCCAAGATCGGGGACTAGCGGGGTCGTCGGGCGAGCAGTACTTC
CDR3 protein: CASSQDRGLAGSSGEQYF

J gene: TRBJ2-1
D gene: TRBD2
clone size: few
V gene: TRBV4-1
CDR3 length: 21
CDR3 DNA: TGCGCCAGCAGCCAAGATCCTCCGGATGTCGGCGGGGGTGGACCAAACAATGAGCAGTTCTTC
CDR3 protein: CASSQDPPDVGGGGPNNEQFF

J gene: TRBJ2-3
D gene: -
clone size: -
V gene: TRBV27
CDR3 length: 13
CDR3 DNA: TGTGCCAGCAGACTACAGGGTTTTGATACGCAGTATTTT
CDR3 protein: CASRLQGFDTQYF

J gene: TRBJ2-7
D gene: -
clone size: -
V gene: TRBV20-1
CDR3 length: 11
CDR3 DNA: TGCAGTGCTGCCCGGGACACCGTTCAGATCTTC
CDR3 protein: CSAARDTVQIF